The rows below give T cell receptor beta chains drawn from one sample of a study of shared clonotypes between healthy human individuals. Assay: immunoSEQ multiplex PCR; the TCRdb copy retains only in-frame clones and omits some. The sample contains about 1.5 million clones, 95% to 99% of which appear only once. Sequenced sample: naive CD4+ T cells sorted from blood. The receptors were sampled from a young man in good health. Both conserved end residues are part of each CDR3. The D gene is left open where the match is weak. The size field is filled for only some rows; it gives once, few, many or a size class.

j_call,cdr3_length,clone_size,v_call,d_call,cdr3_nt,cdr3_aa
TRBJ2-6,16,NA,TRBV6-5,TRBD1,TGTGCCAGCAGTTACAAGACAGGGGCTGGGGCCAACGTCCTGACTTTC,CASSYKTGAGANVLTF
TRBJ2-7,14,NA,TRBV18,TRBD2,TGTGCCAGCTCACCACGGAGCGGGACCTACGAGCAGTACTTC,CASSPRSGTYEQYF
TRBJ1-5,15,NA,TRBV7-8,NA,TGTGCCAGCAGCTTAGACGTCGGGGAACGCCAGCCCCAGCATTTT,CASSLDVGERQPQHF
TRBJ2-2,15,NA,TRBV14,NA,TGTGCCAGCAGCCGTGGTCAGGGACGCGTCGGGGAGCTGTTTTTT,CASSRGQGRVGELFF
TRBJ1-2,14,NA,TRBV5-1,TRBD1,TGCGCCAGCAGCCAAGACAGGGGATGGTATGGCTACACCTTC,CASSQDRGWYGYTF
TRBJ2-1,13,NA,TRBV11-2,NA,TGTGCCAGCAGCTTAGGGGTTGACAATGAGCAGTTCTTC,CASSLGVDNEQFF
TRBJ2-1,15,NA,TRBV18,TRBD1,TGTGCCAGCTCCATCGGGACAGGCTCCTACAATGAGCAGTTCTTC,CASSIGTGSYNEQFF
TRBJ1-5,16,NA,TRBV7-9,NA,TGTGCCAGCAGCTTCGGGCAGGGCAGGAACAATCAGCCCCAGCATTTT,CASSFGQGRNNQPQHF
TRBJ2-7,15,NA,TRBV19,TRBD1,TGTGCCAGTAGTCTTCCGGGACAGGGTCTTGACGAGCAGTACTTC,CASSLPGQGLDEQYF
TRBJ2-7,14,once,TRBV2,NA,TGTGCCAGCAGTGAAGGGGCCACGTCCTACGAGCAGTACTTC,CASSEGATSYEQYF
TRBJ1-1,13,NA,TRBV19,TRBD1,TGTGCCAGTAGGGACAGGGCGACCACTGAAGCTTTCTTT,CASRDRATTEAFF
TRBJ1-2,12,NA,TRBV7-9,NA,TGTGCCAGCAGCTTACTCCAACAGCGGCCGTACTTC,CASSLLQQRPYF
TRBJ2-7,15,NA,TRBV6-1,TRBD2,TGTGCCAGCAGCGCCACTAGCGGGAGCCCCTACGAGCAGTACTTC,CASSATSGSPYEQYF
TRBJ2-3,17,NA,TRBV18,NA,TGTGCCAGCTCACCACTCACTAGCAGAACTAGCACAGATACGCAGTATTTT,CASSPLTSRTSTDTQYF
TRBJ1-2,13,NA,TRBV6-1,NA,TGTGCCAGCAGTGAAGCAACGGACTATGGCTACACCTTC,CASSEATDYGYTF
TRBJ2-1,13,NA,TRBV7-3,NA,TGTGCCAGCAGCTTAGGTAGAACCCTAGAGCAGTTCTTC,CASSLGRTLEQFF
TRBJ2-6,17,NA,TRBV19,NA,TGTGCCAGTAGTATTACAGGGTGGTGGCCTGGGGCCAACGTCCTGACTTTC,CASSITGWWPGANVLTF
TRBJ2-3,13,NA,TRBV7-3,NA,TGTGCCAGCAGCCCGCCGGGGGCAGATACGCAGTATTTT,CASSPPGADTQYF
TRBJ2-1,13,NA,TRBV6-5,NA,TGTGCCAGCAGGCAGGGGAACTACAATGAGCAGTTCTTC,CASRQGNYNEQFF
TRBJ2-7,15,NA,TRBV10-2,TRBD2,TGCGCCAGCAGTAGAACTAGCGGGACAAACTACGAGCAGTACTTC,CASSRTSGTNYEQYF
TRBJ1-4,15,NA,TRBV29-1,NA,TGCAGCGTGAGGCTTATAACAGGGCTTAATGAAAAACTGTTTTTT,CSVRLITGLNEKLFF
TRBJ2-2,16,NA,TRBV18,NA,TGTGCCAGCTCACCCGGGCAGGGAGAGATCGCCGGGGAGCTGTTTTTT,CASSPGQGEIAGELFF
TRBJ1-2,12,NA,TRBV29-1,NA,TGCAGCGTTTGGACATTTAGCTATGGCTACACCTTC,CSVWTFSYGYTF
TRBJ1-1,17,NA,TRBV5-1,TRBD1,TGCGCCAGCAGCCCCTACCGACAGGGGGCGGAGAACACTGAAGCTTTCTTT,CASSPYRQGAENTEAFF
TRBJ1-5,13,NA,TRBV28,NA,TGTGCCAGCAGCCGGGTAGGTAATCAGCCCCAGCATTTT,CASSRVGNQPQHF
TRBJ2-7,15,NA,TRBV5-1,TRBD1,TGCGCCAGCAGCTTGGTGGCAGGGGGCACCTACGAGCAGTACTTC,CASSLVAGGTYEQYF
TRBJ2-6,18,NA,TRBV5-1,NA,TGCGCCAGCAGTTTCGTCGAGGGACGGAACTCTGGGGCCAACGTCCTGACTTTC,CASSFVEGRNSGANVLTF
TRBJ2-3,16,NA,TRBV6-6,TRBD2,TGTGCCAGCAGTTACGCGATAGCGGGAGTCGTAGATACGCAGTATTTT,CASSYAIAGVVDTQYF
TRBJ2-6,16,NA,TRBV5-1,NA,TGCGCCAGCAGCCCGCCAGACACCTCTGGGGCCAACGTCCTGACTTTC,CASSPPDTSGANVLTF
TRBJ2-2,14,NA,TRBV11-2,NA,TGTGCCAGCAGCTTAGCCCTAGAGATCGGGGAGCTGTTTTTT,CASSLALEIGELFF
TRBJ2-5,13,NA,TRBV11-2,NA,TGTGCCAGCAGCAGGGACACCCTGGAGACCCAGTACTTC,CASSRDTLETQYF
TRBJ2-7,12,once,TRBV18,NA,TGTGCCAGCTCATCGGGTCCCTACGAGCAGTACTTC,CASSSGPYEQYF
TRBJ2-7,14,NA,TRBV11-2,TRBD1,TGTGCCAGCAGCTTAGAAACAGGGGCCCACGAGCAGTACTTC,CASSLETGAHEQYF
TRBJ2-1,12,once,TRBV11-2,NA,TGTGCCAGCAGCTTGGGACGCAATGAGCAGTTCTTC,CASSLGRNEQFF
TRBJ2-2,13,once,TRBV28,NA,TGTGCCAGCAGCGAAGACAGCTCCGGGGAGCTGTTTTTT,CASSEDSSGELFF
TRBJ2-5,14,NA,TRBV5-1,NA,TGCGCCAGCAGCTTTACAGGGTCTTCAGAGACCCAGTACTTC,CASSFTGSSETQYF
TRBJ2-1,18,NA,TRBV7-9,TRBD2,TGTGCCAGCAGCTTAGGAGGACTAGCGGGAGTTGACTACAATGAGCAGTTCTTC,CASSLGGLAGVDYNEQFF
TRBJ2-7,14,NA,TRBV5-1,TRBD2,TGCGCCAGCAGCTTAGTTAGCGGGAGCTACGAGCAGTACTTC,CASSLVSGSYEQYF
TRBJ1-2,14,NA,TRBV18,TRBD1,TGTGCCAGCTCACCCCAGGGGGACAACTATGGCTACACCTTC,CASSPQGDNYGYTF
TRBJ2-7,12,NA,TRBV6-5,NA,TGTGCCAGCAGTGTGAGGGCCAACGAGCAGTACTTC,CASSVRANEQYF
TRBJ2-6,18,NA,TRBV5-1,NA,TGCGCCAGCAGCTTTTGGGCCCCTACTGCTGGTGGGGCCAACGTCCTGACTTTC,CASSFWAPTAGGANVLTF
TRBJ2-3,14,NA,TRBV7-7,NA,TGTGCCAGCAGCTTCGGTCAGAACACAGATACGCAGTATTTT,CASSFGQNTDTQYF
TRBJ2-1,15,once,TRBV10-3,TRBD1,TGTGCCATTCTGAGCCCGACAGGGCCTAACAATGAGCAGTTCTTC,CAILSPTGPNNEQFF
TRBJ2-1,15,NA,TRBV11-2,NA,TGTGCCAGCAGCTCCCCCCGGGGCTCCTACAATGAGCAGTTCTTC,CASSSPRGSYNEQFF
TRBJ2-2,15,NA,TRBV7-7,TRBD1,TGTGCCAGCAGCTCCGGGACAGAGAACACCGGGGAGCTGTTTTTT,CASSSGTENTGELFF
TRBJ1-1,12,NA,TRBV7-9,TRBD1,TGTGCCAGCAGCCGACAGGGGGCTGAAGCTTTCTTT,CASSRQGAEAFF
TRBJ2-1,16,NA,TRBV19,NA,TGTGCCAGTAGTATGCGGACAGCCAGCTCCTACAATGAGCAGTTCTTC,CASSMRTASSYNEQFF
TRBJ1-4,15,NA,TRBV5-4,NA,TGTGCCAGCAGCCGTAGACCGTTGGATAATGAAAAACTGTTTTTT,CASSRRPLDNEKLFF
TRBJ2-7,14,NA,TRBV28,NA,TGTGCCAGCAGTTCCCCGGGACAACACTACGAGCAGTACTTC,CASSSPGQHYEQYF
TRBJ2-5,21,NA,TRBV5-1,TRBD2,TGCGCCAGCAGCCTAAACCCAGGGACTAGCGGGAGGGCCCGGGGCAGGGAGACCCAGTACTTC,CASSLNPGTSGRARGRETQYF
TRBJ2-4,16,NA,TRBV6-1,NA,TGTGCCAGCAGTGGAAGGGACAAAATAGCCAAAAACATTCAGTACTTC,CASSGRDKIAKNIQYF
TRBJ1-1,14,NA,TRBV2,NA,TGTGCCAGCAGAGAGAAGGGGGGCGGTACTGAAGCTTTCTTT,CASREKGGGTEAFF